This TCR beta chain was recorded in a study of blood T cell repertoires in COVID-19. About the study: From the United States, Italy and Spain came samples of acute and convalescent COVID-19. From T cells, B-cell-depleted T cells, or PBMCs came the material, which was cDNA or gDNA.

In the study's own analysis: Estimated nucleated cell counts came from reference gene primer amplification. The protocol was immunoSEQ multiplex PCR, while the TCRdb copy is restricted to in-frame clones and leaves out a portion. That table supplies the V and J calls and clone size; D and trimming were determined from the DNA. The table lists approximately 160,000 clones, roughly four fifths of them singletons, with 11% in the top ten. This CDR3 comprises 12 residues. Trimming pared 2 bases from V and 9 bases from J, leaving 8 bases between. The sequencing sample was made of peripheral blood. The origin of this receptor is a man aged 55 to 70 with active or convalescent COVID-19. The gene calls are TRBV12-3 or TRBV12-4 and TRBJ2-1; D might be TRBD2 (5 bases). The CDR3 reads CASSLRGAEQFF. The CDR3, as DNA: TGTGCCAGCAGTTTACGGGGTGCTGAGCAGTTCTTC.